Listed below are T cell receptor beta chains from one sample, sequenced in a study of T cell repertoires in cytomegalovirus infection. Each CDR3 protein is one row after TCRdb ran MiXCR on the reads. The sample contains about 140,000 distinct CDR3 sequences, under 8.5% of which appear only once. What was sequenced was PBMCs. These receptors originate from a human donor in good health (CMV status not recorded). Some clones in this sample may be carry-over from other donors' samples. CDR3s include the opening cysteine and the closing phenylalanine or tryptophan.

>14|TRBV15|TRBJ2-7
CATSRELGIYEQYF
>18|TRBV7-2|TRBJ2-7
CASSSQAGGVSGSYEQYF
>12|TRBV19|TRBJ2-5
CASGTVGETQYF
>16|TRBV7-2|TRBJ2-5
CASQPMGGAVEETQYF
>13|TRBV19|TRBJ1-1
CASSLRGGTEAFF
>13|TRBV7-3|TRBJ2-1
CASSSRFGGEQFF
>11|TRBV28|TRBJ1-2
CASRGNIGYTF
>15|TRBV19|TRBJ1-6
CASSISGTGHSPLHF
>15|TRBV7-9|TRBJ2-2
CASSLWQGSTGELFF
>16|TRBV5-1|TRBJ1-1
CASSLGVSSIDSEAFF
>14|TRBV7-9|TRBJ1-6
CASTRLKDNSPLHF
>13|TRBV19|TRBJ2-5
CASSAGQGGTQYF
>17|TRBV7-8|TRBJ2-1
CASSLVSWLAGGQGQFF
>15|TRBV20-1|TRBJ2-1
CSANEGWTVRDEQFF
>15|TRBV7-4|TRBJ1-5
CASSLSGTRFQPQHF
>16|TRBV28|TRBJ2-5
CASNRRGVGQQETQYF
>15|TRBV28|TRBJ1-2
CASRYPFFSGDGYTF
>15|TRBV2|TRBJ1-1
CASSETGIPNTEAFF
>13|TRBV19|TRBJ2-7
CASSMTGVRVTYF
>13|TRBV7-2|TRBJ1-2
CASSLDRGYGYTF
>15|TRBV7-2|TRBJ2-1
CASSLGPGFYNEQFF
>14|TRBV12-3/TRBV12-4|TRBJ2-2
CASKSGWDTGEQFF
>14|TRBV28|TRBJ1-1
CASSKDSGNTEAFF
>14|TRBV6-2/TRBV6-3|TRBJ1-1
CASSYLGFRTEAFF
>15|TRBV7-2|TRBJ2-5
CASSPPSGPGGTQYF
>13|TRBV10-3|TRBJ1-3
CAISEMSGNTIYF
>14|TRBV7-2|TRBJ1-2
CASSWDGLNYGYTF
>14|TRBV29-1|TRBJ1-1
CSVGREPMNTEAFF
>13|TRBV7-9|TRBJ2-7
CASSFPGGDEQYF
>16|TRBV6-6|TRBJ2-7
CASSYSSGEKTYEQYF
>13|TRBV14|TRBJ1-2
CASSQVLQYGYTF
>12|TRBV28|TRBJ1-1
CATRVLEGEAFF
>16|TRBV29-1|TRBJ1-2
CSVTKMGGQTNYGYTF
>15|TRBV19|TRBJ1-2
CASSRRAGRDYGYTF
>13|TRBV20-1|TRBJ2-1
CSASHNFYNEQFF
>15|TRBV27|TRBJ2-7
CASSYKGQDSYEQYF
>14|TRBV12-3/TRBV12-4|TRBJ2-5
CASNWGEFGLGQHF
>17|TRBV6-5|TRBJ2-1
CASSYRGELSSYNEQFF
>17|TRBV10-3|TRBJ2-5
CAISESTGLAGGETQYF
>15|TRBV7-8|TRBJ1-1
CASSYGTGVNTEAFF
>13|TRBV29-1|TRBJ1-5
CSVEERKNQPQHF
>16|TRBV7-8|TRBJ1-3
CASSSFGRGSRNTIYF
>15|TRBV5-6|TRBJ1-2
CASSFRDRVNYGYTF
>15|TRBV6-5|TRBJ2-1
CASSRWGEGSNEQFF
>16|TRBV12-3/TRBV12-4|TRBJ2-3
CASSSWTSGGTDTQYF
>12|TRBV7-2|TRBJ2-7
CASSRPGGEQYF
>11|TRBV7-9|TRBJ2-3
CASSATDTQYF
>14|TRBV7-2|TRBJ2-7
CASSFGGGDYEQYF
>14|TRBV19|TRBJ1-2
CAPAGGQVDYGYTF
>17|TRBV7-2|TRBJ1-1
CASSSGIGGGMNTEAFF